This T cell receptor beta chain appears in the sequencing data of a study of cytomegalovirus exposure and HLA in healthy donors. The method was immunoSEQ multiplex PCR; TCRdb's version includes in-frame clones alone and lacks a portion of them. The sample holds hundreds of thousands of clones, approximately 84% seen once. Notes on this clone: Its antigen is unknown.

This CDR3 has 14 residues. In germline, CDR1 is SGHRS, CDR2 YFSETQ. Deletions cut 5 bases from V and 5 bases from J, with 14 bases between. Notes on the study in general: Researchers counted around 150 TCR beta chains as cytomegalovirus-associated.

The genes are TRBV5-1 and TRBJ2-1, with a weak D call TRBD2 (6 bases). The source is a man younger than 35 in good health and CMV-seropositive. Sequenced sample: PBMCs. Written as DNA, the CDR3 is TGCGCCAGCAGGCCCGGGACTGCGAACAATGAGCAGTTCTTC. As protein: CASRPGTANNEQFF.